The rows below give T cell receptor beta chains drawn from one sample of a study of control samples from healthy donors and cancer patients. Data came from immunoSEQ multiplex PCR; TCRdb stores just in-frame clones and leaves some out. The sample lists tens of thousands of clones; roughly 90% were seen once. The specimen sequenced was blood. The receptors here all came from a woman in her 70s in good health. Both conserved end residues are part of each CDR3.

CDR3 protein,V gene,J gene
CASSQVGEQYF,TRBV14,TRBJ2-7
CASSQDLNRNTGELFF,TRBV4-3,TRBJ2-2
CASSQKPNTEAFF,TRBV14,TRBJ1-1
CASSLTGKGVEQYF,TRBV5-1,TRBJ2-7
CAWSPGGVGEDTQYF,TRBV30,TRBJ2-3
CASGGTVGEKLFF,TRBV3-1/TRBV3-2,TRBJ1-4
CASSLSAGFGANVLTF,TRBV27,TRBJ2-6
CASSSSGNTEAFF,TRBV14,TRBJ1-1
CASSLNGGNEQFF,TRBV7-2,TRBJ2-1
CASSLAGQFHSPLHF,TRBV7-9,TRBJ1-6
CASSSLGGTGLTYEQYF,TRBV5-1,TRBJ2-7
CASSEARDRGPGYTF,TRBV2,TRBJ1-2
CASSTTEAFF,TRBV21-1,TRBJ1-1
CASSSKADAYNEQFF,TRBV5-5,TRBJ2-1
CASSPGTPINNEQFF,TRBV7-9,TRBJ2-1
CASSPWGASGANVLTF,TRBV5-1,TRBJ2-6